This record looks at one TCR beta chain sequence and its context. Germline lookup yields CDR1 SGHKS and CDR2 YYEKEE (reference sequence). Trimming shortened V by 4 bases and J by 3 bases, and 11 bases separated the two germline ends. This CDR3 comprises 13 residues. The sample belongs to a study of blood T cell repertoires in COVID-19. Whole-study context: Spain, Italy and the United States supplied samples that represented acute and convalescent COVID-19. PBMCs, B-cell-depleted T cells, or T cells were the source of the cDNA or gDNA that made up the material.

In the study's own analysis: Scientists estimated how many nucleated cells there were by amplifying reference gene primers. Data came from immunoSEQ multiplex PCR; TCRdb stores just in-frame clones and leaves some out. That table furnishes V, J and clone size, whereas the DNA furnished D and trimming. The data hold about 95,000 clones, with approximately 87% observed a single time. Input material: peripheral blood. The chain has TRBV5-5 and TRBJ2-7; D is perhaps TRBD1 (6 bases). The TCR was taken from a human donor in a cohort sampled during active COVID-19. Here the CDR3 DNA reads TGTGCCAGCAGCCCGACAGGAAGCTACGAGCAGTACTTC. This translates into CASSPTGSYEQYF.